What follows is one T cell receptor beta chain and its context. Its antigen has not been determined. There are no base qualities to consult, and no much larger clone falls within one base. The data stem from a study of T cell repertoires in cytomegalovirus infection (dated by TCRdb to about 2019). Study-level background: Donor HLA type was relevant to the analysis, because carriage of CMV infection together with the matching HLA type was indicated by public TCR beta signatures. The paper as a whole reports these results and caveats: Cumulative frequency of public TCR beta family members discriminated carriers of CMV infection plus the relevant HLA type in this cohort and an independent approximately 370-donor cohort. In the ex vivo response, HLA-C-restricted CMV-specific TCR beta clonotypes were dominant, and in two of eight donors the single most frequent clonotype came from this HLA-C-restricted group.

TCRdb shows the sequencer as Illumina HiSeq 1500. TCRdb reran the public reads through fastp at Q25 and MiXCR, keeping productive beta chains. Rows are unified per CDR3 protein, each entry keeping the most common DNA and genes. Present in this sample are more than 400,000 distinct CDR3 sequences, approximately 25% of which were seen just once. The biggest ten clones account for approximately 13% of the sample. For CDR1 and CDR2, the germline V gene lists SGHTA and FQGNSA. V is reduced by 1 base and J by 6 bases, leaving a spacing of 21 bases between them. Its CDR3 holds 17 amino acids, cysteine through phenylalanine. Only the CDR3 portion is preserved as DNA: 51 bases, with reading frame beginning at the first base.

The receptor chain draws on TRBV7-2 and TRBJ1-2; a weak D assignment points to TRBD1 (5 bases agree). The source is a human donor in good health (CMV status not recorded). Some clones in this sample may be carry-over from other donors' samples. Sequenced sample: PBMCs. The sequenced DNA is TGTGCCAGCAGCTTAGTCGCGGGCAGGGTGATTTCGGATGGCTACACCTTC. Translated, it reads CASSLVAGRVISDGYTF.